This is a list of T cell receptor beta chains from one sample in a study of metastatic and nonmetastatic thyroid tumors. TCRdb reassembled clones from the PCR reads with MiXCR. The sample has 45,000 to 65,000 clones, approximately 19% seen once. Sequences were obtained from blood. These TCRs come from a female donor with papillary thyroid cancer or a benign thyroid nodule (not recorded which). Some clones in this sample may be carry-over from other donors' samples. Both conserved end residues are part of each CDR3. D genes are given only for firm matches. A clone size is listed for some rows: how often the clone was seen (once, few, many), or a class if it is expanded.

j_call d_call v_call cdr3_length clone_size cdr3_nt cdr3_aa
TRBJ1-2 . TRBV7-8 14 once TGTGCCGGCAGCCCCGTCAGTCGCAGTGATGGCTACACCTTC CAGSPVSRSDGYTF
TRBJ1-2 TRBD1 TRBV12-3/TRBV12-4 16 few TGTGCCAGCAGTCCCCAGGACAGGGAGTATGGGTATGGCCACACCTTC CASSPQDREYGYGHTF
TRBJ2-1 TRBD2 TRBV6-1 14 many TGTGCCAGTTCGACCGGGACTAGCAAGGATGAGCAGTTCTTC CASSTGTSKDEQFF
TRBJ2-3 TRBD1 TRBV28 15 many TGTGCCAGCAGTTCGAACAGGGGGCCCACAGATACGCAGTATTTT CASSSNRGPTDTQYF
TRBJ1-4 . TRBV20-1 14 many TGCAGTGCTCCGAAAGGCTCTGGGGGTGAAAAACTGTTTTTT CSAPKGSGGEKLFF
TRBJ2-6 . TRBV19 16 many TGTGCCAGTAGTATGTTTGATACCTCTGGGGCCAACGTCCTGACTTTC CASSMFDTSGANVLTF
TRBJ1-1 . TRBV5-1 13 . TGCGCCAGCAGTTTGACCGGGACATCCGAAGCTTTCTTT CASSLTGTSEAFF
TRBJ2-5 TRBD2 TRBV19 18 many TGTGCCAGTAGTATATCCATAGGTCTAGCGGTTAAGGAAGAGACCCAGTACTTC CASSISIGLAVKEETQYF
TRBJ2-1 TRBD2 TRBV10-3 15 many TGTGCCACCAGAAAAGCGGGAGGGCCGGACAATGAGCAGTTCTTC CATRKAGGPDNEQFF
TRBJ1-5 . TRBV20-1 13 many TGCAGTGCGATCCCCCCCAACGATCAGCCCCAGCATTTT CSAIPPNDQPQHF
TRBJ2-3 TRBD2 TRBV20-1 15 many TGCAGTGCTAGGGCGCGGGAGAGGGGCGCAGATACGCAGTATTTT CSARARERGADTQYF
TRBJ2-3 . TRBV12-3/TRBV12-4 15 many TGTGCCAGCAGTCCTAAGGGGTTTCCCACAGATACGCAGTATTTT CASSPKGFPTDTQYF
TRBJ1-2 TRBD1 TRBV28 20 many TGTGCCAGCAGTTTATGGGGACACAGGGGGCTTTCCCAGCCCAACTATGGCTACACCTTC CASSLWGHRGLSQPNYGYTF
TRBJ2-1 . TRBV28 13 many TGTGCCAGCAGGACGGAGGTCTTAAATGAGCAGTTCTTC CASRTEVLNEQFF
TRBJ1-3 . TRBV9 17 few TGTGCTAGCAGCTCTTATGCAGCGCCCAGCTCTGGAAATACCATATATTTT CASSSYAAPSSGNTIYF
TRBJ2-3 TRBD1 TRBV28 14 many TGTGCCAGCAGCCGGGACAGCTACACAGATACGCAGTATTTT CASSRDSYTDTQYF
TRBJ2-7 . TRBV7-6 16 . TGTGCCAGCATCTTATCATTTTCGCATGGGGCCTACGAGCAGTACTTC CASILSFSHGAYEQYF
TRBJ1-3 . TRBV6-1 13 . TGTGCCAGCAGTGAGTGTCCTTACTGTACCATATATTTT CASSECPYCTIYF
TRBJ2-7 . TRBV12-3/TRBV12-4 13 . TGTGCCAGCATTTTAGATTTGAGGGTCGAGCAGTACTTC CASILDLRVEQYF
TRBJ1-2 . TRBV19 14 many TGTGCCAGTAGTCGCCAGTGGGGGAACTATGGCTACACCTTC CASSRQWGNYGYTF
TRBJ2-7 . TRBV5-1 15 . TGCGCCAGCATCTTGTTTGTGAGTAGGTCCTACGAGCAGTACTTC CASILFVSRSYEQYF
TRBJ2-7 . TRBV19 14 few TGTGCCAGTAGTCCACAGTGGGCGCCCTACGAGCAGTACTTC CASSPQWAPYEQYF
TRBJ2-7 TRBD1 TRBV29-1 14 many TGCAGCGTTGAAGACAGGGGCAGGGGGTACGAGCAGTACTTC CSVEDRGRGYEQYF
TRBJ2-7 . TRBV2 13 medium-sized TGTGCCAGCAGATTCGGCAGGGCGGGAGAGCAGTACTTC CASRFGRAGEQYF
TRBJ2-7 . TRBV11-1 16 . . CASSPRWGTGSYEHYF
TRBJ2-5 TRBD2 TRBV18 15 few TGTGCCAGCTCACCGGCTAGCGGGTTGGCCAAGACCCAGTACTTC CASSPASGLAKTQYF
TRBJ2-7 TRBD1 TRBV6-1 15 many TGTGCCAGCTGGTCTAGGACAGGGGGAACCTTGGAGCAGTACTTC CASWSRTGGTLEQYF
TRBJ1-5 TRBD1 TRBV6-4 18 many TGTGCCAGCAGTAAGACCCGGGACAGGGTATACGGCAATCAGCCCCAGCATTTT CASSKTRDRVYGNQPQHF
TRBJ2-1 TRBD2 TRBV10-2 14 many TGCGCCAGCAGTGGACTAGCAACCTACAATGAGCAGTTCTTC CASSGLATYNEQFF
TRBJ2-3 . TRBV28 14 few TGTGCCAGCAGTCGACAGGTCCTTGGGGATACGCAGTATTTT CASSRQVLGDTQYF
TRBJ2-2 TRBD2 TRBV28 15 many TGTGCCAGCAGTATAGGACTAGATAACACCGGGGAGCTGTTTTTT CASSIGLDNTGELFF
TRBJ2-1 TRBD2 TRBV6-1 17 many TGTGCCAGCAGTGAAGTCCCCCTAGCGGGAGGGCCTGGGGAGCAGTTCTTC CASSEVPLAGGPGEQFF
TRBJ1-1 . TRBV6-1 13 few TGTGCCAGCAGTGAAAAAGAGAACACTGAAGCTTTCTTT CASSEKENTEAFF
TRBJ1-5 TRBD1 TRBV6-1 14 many TGTGCCAGCACCGGACAGGTTCACAATCAGCCCCAGCATTTT CASTGQVHNQPQHF
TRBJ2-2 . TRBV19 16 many TGTGCCAGTAGTATAGCACTAGGACTCAGCACCGGGGAGCTGTTTTTT CASSIALGLSTGELFF
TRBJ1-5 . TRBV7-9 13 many TGTGCCAGCAGCTTAAGGGAGGACCAGCCCCAGCATTTT CASSLREDQPQHF
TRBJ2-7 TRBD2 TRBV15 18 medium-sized TGTGCCACCAGCAGCCATCCCAGTAGCGGGAGGATCCCCTACGAGCAGTACTTC CATSSHPSSGRIPYEQYF
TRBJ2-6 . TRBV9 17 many TGTGCCAGCAGCCACCGGACAGAATTCTCTGGGGCCAACGTCCTGACTTTC CASSHRTEFSGANVLTF
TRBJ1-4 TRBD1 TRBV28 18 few TGTGCCAGCAGTTTAGGCGGGACAGGGACTACAACTAATGAAAAACTGTTTTTT CASSLGGTGTTTNEKLFF
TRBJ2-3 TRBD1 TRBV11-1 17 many TGTGCCAGCAGCTTGGAGGACAGGGGGATCTTCACAGATACGCAGTATTTT CASSLEDRGIFTDTQYF
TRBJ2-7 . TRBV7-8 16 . TGTGCCAGCATCTTCCATCTGCCAAGGGGTAGACGGGAGCAGTACTTC CASIFHLPRGRREQYF
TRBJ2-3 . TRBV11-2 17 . TGTGCCAGCAGCTTGTATGCCCTATCAACTAGCACAGATACGCAGTATTTT CASSLYALSTSTDTQYF
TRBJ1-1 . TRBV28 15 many TGTGCCAGCATTCTCGGGGGGAGAACAAACACTGAAGCTTTCTTT CASILGGRTNTEAFF
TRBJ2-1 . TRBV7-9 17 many TGTGCCAGCAGCGCGCGAGGGGTCACGGGCCCCTACAATGAGCAGTTCTTC CASSARGVTGPYNEQFF
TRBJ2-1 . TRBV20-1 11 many TGCAGTGCAGCTAGCTCCAATGAGCAGTTCTTC CSAASSNEQFF
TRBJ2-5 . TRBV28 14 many TGTGCCAGCAGTTTGGCGGCCAGGGGAGAGACCCAGTACTTC CASSLAARGETQYF
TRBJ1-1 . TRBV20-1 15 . TGCAGTGCTAGGTGGGCAGGGGTCTACTCGGCTGAAGCTTTCTTT CSARWAGVYSAEAFF
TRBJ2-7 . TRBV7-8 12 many TGTGCCAGCAGAGAAAGCTCCTACGAGCAGTACTTC CASRESSYEQYF
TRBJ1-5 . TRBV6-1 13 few TGTGCCAGCAGTGGTGAGAAGAATCAGCCCCAGCATTTT CASSGEKNQPQHF
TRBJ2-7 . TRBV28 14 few TGTGCCAGCAGGCTTCCTAGCGCGAATTACGAGCAGTACTTC CASRLPSANYEQYF